A selection of T cell receptor beta chains follows, all from one sample in a study of shared clonotypes between healthy human individuals. Assay used: immunoSEQ multiplex PCR; TCRdb lists only in-frame clones, some missing. There are approximately 700,000 clones in the sample; less than 80% occur only once, and around 2% lies in the top ten. The specimen was memory CD4+ T cells sorted from blood. Receptor source: a woman in her twenties or thirties in good health. Each CDR3 is given with its conserved first and last residue. Fields, in order: J gene, clone size, V gene, CDR3 length, D gene, CDR3 DNA, CDR3 protein. The D gene is left open where the match is weak. Clone size is not always given. Where it is, it says once, few, many or a class for expanded clones.

TRBJ1-2,NA,TRBV27,15,TRBD1,TGTGCCAGCAGTTTATGGGGACAGGGGGCGGCCGGCTACACCTTC,CASSLWGQGAAGYTF
TRBJ2-3,few,TRBV6-5,12,NA,TGTGCCAGCGGTCGGGGTGGGGAGGCGCAGTATTTT,CASGRGGEAQYF
TRBJ2-5,NA,TRBV28,17,TRBD2,TGTGCCAGCAGCCTATTCGCGTCTAGCGGGGGACAAGAGACCCAGTACTTC,CASSLFASSGGQETQYF
TRBJ1-3,once,TRBV6-6,15,NA,TGTGCCAGCAGCCCCGACGGGTTCTCTGGAAACACCATATATTTT,CASSPDGFSGNTIYF
TRBJ2-5,many,TRBV6-6,14,TRBD2,TGTGCCAGCAGCCCCAGCGGGAGGGTGGAGACCCAGTACTTC,CASSPSGRVETQYF
TRBJ2-5,NA,TRBV14,15,NA,TGTGCCAGCAGCCAAAATGAGGGGATGAGAGAGACCCAGTACTTC,CASSQNEGMRETQYF
TRBJ2-7,few,TRBV21-1,22,NA,TGTGCCAGCAGCAAGCTACCACTTCGAAGGCGCCGAACTAGGGGGAGAACCTACGAGCAGTACTTC,CASSKLPLRRRRTRGRTYEQYF
TRBJ2-6,NA,TRBV9,19,TRBD2,TGTGCCAGCAGCGCCCTGGGACTAGCGGGAGTAGCTGGGGCCAACGTCCTGACTTTC,CASSALGLAGVAGANVLTF
TRBJ2-7,few,TRBV6-6,13,NA,TGTGCCAGCAGTCAACTATCGCCCGCCGAGCAGTACTTC,CASSQLSPAEQYF
TRBJ2-2,NA,TRBV19,22,TRBD2,TGTGCCAGTAGTTCGGTTTACGGCAGGATAGCGGGAGCACCCACGAACACCGGGGAGCTGTTTTTT,CASSSVYGRIAGAPTNTGELFF
TRBJ1-2,NA,TRBV11-2,14,NA,TGTGCCAGCAGCTTGGGTGGGTCGGCGGAAGGCTACACCTTC,CASSLGGSAEGYTF
TRBJ1-5,NA,TRBV18,14,TRBD1,TGTGCCAGCTCGCTGACAGGGGAACGCCAGCCCCAGCATTTT,CASSLTGERQPQHF
TRBJ1-2,NA,TRBV6-6,14,TRBD1,TGTGCCAGCAGTTCTCAGGGGGGTCACTATGGCTACACCTTC,CASSSQGGHYGYTF
TRBJ1-5,NA,TRBV19,14,TRBD1,TGTGCCAGTACCGGGACAGGGGGCTATCAGCCCCAGCATTTT,CASTGTGGYQPQHF
TRBJ1-3,few,TRBV6-5,14,NA,TGTGCCAGCAGTTCCAGGGCTTCTGGAAACACCATATATTTT,CASSSRASGNTIYF
TRBJ1-2,NA,TRBV7-2,13,NA,TGTGCCAGCAGCGCGAATAAGGGGTTTGGCTACACCTTC,CASSANKGFGYTF
TRBJ2-3,NA,TRBV6-5,13,NA,TGTGCCAGCAAAGACGAAAGCACAGATACGCAGTATTTT,CASKDESTDTQYF
TRBJ1-5,NA,TRBV6-5,15,NA,TGTGCCAGCAGTTACTCGGGCAGGGTCGGGCAGCCCCAGCATTTT,CASSYSGRVGQPQHF
TRBJ1-1,NA,TRBV6-5,15,NA,TGTGCCAGCAGCCGACAGGACAGATTGAACACTGAAGCTTTCTTT,CASSRQDRLNTEAFF
TRBJ2-1,NA,TRBV7-9,12,NA,TGTGCCAGCAGGGGACGGTTGGGTGAGCAGTTCTTC,CASRGRLGEQFF
TRBJ1-1,NA,TRBV4-2,15,TRBD1,TGTGCCAGCAGCCAAGAGCCAGGGGGAGGGACTGAAGCTTTCTTT,CASSQEPGGGTEAFF
TRBJ2-1,NA,TRBV10-3,14,NA,TGTGCCATCAGTGCCTTGAACTTCTACAATGAGCAGTTCTTC,CAISALNFYNEQFF
TRBJ2-6,NA,TRBV6-1,13,NA,TGTGCCAGCGGGGACTCTGGGGCCAACGTCCTGACTTTC,CASGDSGANVLTF
TRBJ2-2,NA,TRBV27,15,NA,TGTGCCAGCAGACTAGGATCCCTGAACACCGGGGAGCTGTTTTTT,CASRLGSLNTGELFF
TRBJ2-5,NA,TRBV18,14,TRBD1,TGTGCCAGCTCACCACCAGACAGGGTGGAGACCCAGTACTTC,CASSPPDRVETQYF
TRBJ2-3,NA,TRBV5-6,14,TRBD2,TGTGCCAGTGGGGGGGTCGTCAGCACAGATACGCAGTATTTT,CASGGVVSTDTQYF
TRBJ2-2,NA,TRBV7-6,16,TRBD1,TGTGCCAGCAGGCCTAGACAGGGGGTAACCACCGGGGAGCTGTTTTTT,CASRPRQGVTTGELFF
TRBJ2-3,NA,TRBV25-1,17,TRBD2,TGTGCCAGCAGTGGACAAGGAGTAGCGGGAGGCCCAGATACGCAGTATTTT,CASSGQGVAGGPDTQYF
TRBJ2-1,NA,TRBV5-1,15,NA,TGCGCCAGCAGCTTGCGTACAGGTGGCAACAATGAGCAGTTCTTC,CASSLRTGGNNEQFF
TRBJ2-1,NA,TRBV25-1,14,TRBD2,TGTGCCAGCGCCGGGACTAGCGGCTACAATGAGCAGTTCTTC,CASAGTSGYNEQFF